These T cell receptor beta chains were read from a single sample in a study of lymphopenia after photon versus proton radiotherapy. The assay was immunoSEQ multiplex PCR, and TCRdb's table has in-frame clones only and misses some. The sample includes more than 70,000 clones, 65% to 85% seen only once; the top ten take over 1.1%. Sequencing was performed on peripheral blood, taken from a patient treated with proton-based radiotherapy. These receptor sequences come from a man in his 60s with pancreatic cancer. Each CDR3 is given with its conserved first and last residue. D genes are given only for firm matches. Rows may omit the clone size; those that give it use once, few, many or a size class.

D: TRBD1; V: TRBV30; J: TRBJ1-5; size: -; DNA: TGTGCCTGGAGTGCAGGGGGGAATCAGCCCCAGCATTTT; CDR3: CAWSAGGNQPQHF
D: -; V: TRBV19; J: TRBJ2-1; size: -; DNA: TGTGCCAGTAGTCCAGGGTTCAGGAGCCCCCAGGTCTACAATGAGCAGTTCTTC; CDR3: CASSPGFRSPQVYNEQFF
D: -; V: TRBV13; J: TRBJ2-7; size: -; DNA: TGTGCCAGCACCCTTAGTACACGCCGCTCCTACGAGCAGTACTTC; CDR3: CASTLSTRRSYEQYF
D: -; V: TRBV28; J: TRBJ2-2; size: -; DNA: TGTGCCAGCAGTGGTAGTAGGCGAGGGGGACGCAACACCGGGGAGCTGTTTTTT; CDR3: CASSGSRRGGRNTGELFF
D: TRBD2; V: TRBV7-6; J: TRBJ2-1; size: -; DNA: TGTGCCAGCAGCCCCGGGACTAGCGGGAGTGGATCCTACAATGAGCAGTTCTTC; CDR3: CASSPGTSGSGSYNEQFF
D: -; V: TRBV27; J: TRBJ2-7; size: few; DNA: TGTGCCAGCAGTCTCCGGGACCCAGGGAGGGGGCTCTACGAGCAGTACTTC; CDR3: CASSLRDPGRGLYEQYF
D: TRBD2; V: TRBV5-1; J: TRBJ2-5; size: -; DNA: TGCGCCAGCAGCCTGGGACTAAGGGAGACCCAGTACTTC; CDR3: CASSLGLRETQYF
D: -; V: TRBV29-1; J: TRBJ2-1; size: -; DNA: TGCAGCGTTGAAGAGGGGGCAGGGTATAGGAATGAGCAGTTCTTC; CDR3: CSVEEGAGYRNEQFF
D: -; V: TRBV5-6; J: TRBJ1-1; size: -; DNA: TGTGCCAGCAGCTTGTTTACCGTCAGGAGGACTGAAGCTTTCTTT; CDR3: CASSLFTVRRTEAFF
D: TRBD1; V: TRBV7-3; J: TRBJ2-7; size: once; DNA: TGTGCCAGCAGCTTAAGGGGTAGGGGGCACTACGAGCAGTACTTC; CDR3: CASSLRGRGHYEQYF
D: TRBD1; V: TRBV5-1; J: TRBJ2-5; size: -; DNA: TGCGCCAGCAGCTTACGGGGACAGGGGTTTGGAGAGACCCAGTACTTC; CDR3: CASSLRGQGFGETQYF
D: TRBD2; V: TRBV6-6; J: TRBJ2-7; size: -; DNA: TGTGCCAGCAGTTACGTAACCCCGGGGGGAGGCGAGCAGTACTTC; CDR3: CASSYVTPGGGEQYF
D: -; V: TRBV9; J: TRBJ1-6; size: once; DNA: TGTGCCAGCAGCTCCGCGGGTTCGCCCGGTTCACCCCTCCACTTT; CDR3: CASSSAGSPGSPLHF
D: TRBD1; V: TRBV29-1; J: TRBJ2-7; size: -; DNA: TGCAGCGCCACACAGGGGGCCTACGAGCAGTACTTC; CDR3: CSATQGAYEQYF
D: -; V: TRBV7-2; J: TRBJ2-3; size: -; DNA: TGTGCCAGCAGCTTATTGCAGGGGCGCAGCACAGATACGCAGTATTTT; CDR3: CASSLLQGRSTDTQYF
D: -; V: TRBV7-9; J: TRBJ2-7; size: many; DNA: TGTGCCAGCAGCTCGGGACGGATCTACGAGCAGTACTTC; CDR3: CASSSGRIYEQYF
D: TRBD2; V: TRBV4-1; J: TRBJ2-3; size: -; DNA: TGCGCCAGCAGCCAAAGCCTAGCGGGAGTTACAGATACGCAGTATTTT; CDR3: CASSQSLAGVTDTQYF
D: TRBD1; V: TRBV29-1; J: TRBJ2-7; size: -; DNA: TGCAGCGTCACCACCGGGACAGGGAGCTCCTACGAGCAGTACTTC; CDR3: CSVTTGTGSSYEQYF
D: TRBD1; V: TRBV7-2; J: TRBJ2-2; size: -; DNA: TGTGCCAGCAGCTCCGGACAGGGCGAAACCGGGGAGCTGTTTTTT; CDR3: CASSSGQGETGELFF
D: TRBD2; V: TRBV6-5; J: TRBJ2-7; size: -; DNA: TGTGCCAGCAGTAACTTACTAGCGGGAGGGCAAGACGAGCAGTACTTC; CDR3: CASSNLLAGGQDEQYF
D: -; V: TRBV9; J: TRBJ2-7; size: few; DNA: TGTGCCAGCAGCTTCCGGACTGGTGAATCCTACGAGCAGTACTTC; CDR3: CASSFRTGESYEQYF
D: TRBD2; V: TRBV4-1; J: TRBJ2-5; size: few; DNA: TGCGCCAGCAGCCAATTTAGCGGGATAGGGGGAACCCAGTACTTC; CDR3: CASSQFSGIGGTQYF
D: TRBD1; V: TRBV11-3; J: TRBJ1-1; size: -; DNA: TGTGCCAGCAGCTTACTGACAGGGGGCCTGGGTGAAGCTTTCTTT; CDR3: CASSLLTGGLGEAFF
D: TRBD1; V: TRBV6-5; J: TRBJ1-5; size: -; DNA: TGTGCCAGCAGTTACGACAGGGCCCCAGATCAGCCCCAGCATTTT; CDR3: CASSYDRAPDQPQHF
D: TRBD1; V: TRBV6-1; J: TRBJ2-1; size: -; DNA: TGTGCCAGCAGGCTACAGGGGGCGGTGTACAATGAGCAGTTCTTC; CDR3: CASRLQGAVYNEQFF
D: TRBD2; V: TRBV11-3; J: TRBJ2-1; size: -; DNA: TGTGCCAGCAGTCGACTAGCGGGAGGGTACAATGAGCAGTTCTTC; CDR3: CASSRLAGGYNEQFF
D: -; V: TRBV5-1; J: TRBJ1-5; size: -; DNA: TGCGCCAGCAGCTCAGGGGTGTCGGATCAGCCCCAGCATTTT; CDR3: CASSSGVSDQPQHF
D: TRBD1; V: TRBV11-2; J: TRBJ1-2; size: -; DNA: TGTGCCAGCAGGAGCCAAGGACAGGCCAACTATGGCTACACCTTC; CDR3: CASRSQGQANYGYTF